This T cell receptor (beta chain) is from a study of response to subunit inactivated influenza vaccine. TCRdb re-called the RT-PCR reads with MiXCR, one entry per CDR3 protein. The table lists about 530,000 distinct CDR3 sequences, approximately 13% of them singletons. Per germline, CDR1 LGHDT and CDR2 YNNKEL (reference sequence). The CDR3 is made up of 17 amino acids. V shed 11 bases and J 6 bases; nucleotides not matched to a gene: 17. Study-level results: After each seasonal influenza vaccination, few new T cells are recruited, the authors suggested.

This clonotype was seen only a few times. The antigen is unknown. The TCR sequence derives from a man between 50 and 59 years old who received an inactivated influenza vaccine. This specimen was PBMCs from blood, taken about 40 days after vaccination. The J gene is TRBJ2-1, the V gene TRBV3-1; 12 positions agree with TRBD2. The CDR3 region is CASSQPGGTSGRNEQFF. The CDR3 DNA reads TGTGCCTCCAGCCAACCTGGCGGGACTAGCGGGCGCAATGAGCAGTTCTTC.